What follows are 6 T cell receptor beta chains derived from one specimen sequenced in a study of T cell responses to AZD1222 COVID-19 vaccine. The protocol was immunoSEQ multiplex PCR, while the TCRdb copy is restricted to in-frame clones and leaves out a portion. The table includes around 70,000 clones, less than 85% detected once. The sample in question was peripheral blood, obtained on day 0 of MenACWY control vaccination. These receptors all come from an adult in good health.

The genes are TRBV7-9 and TRBJ2-3, with a possible D match to TRBD1 (5 bases). V was clipped by 6 bases and J by 2 bases, with 12 bases between them. The germline V gene encodes CDR1 SEHNR and CDR2 FQNEAQ (reference sequence). There are 14 residues in the CDR3. The CDR3 is CASRSQGFTDTQYF. CDR3 in DNA: TGTGCCAGCAGATCTCAGGGTTTCACAGATACGCAGTATTTT.

J is TRBJ2-1 and V is TRBV7-9; 7 bases agree with TRBD2. V lost 1 base and J lost 9; bases outside the gene matches: 12. The CDR3 spans 16 residues. The V gene's germline CDR1 is SEHNR and CDR2 FQNEAQ (reference sequence). CDR3 amino acids: CASSLGGRELKVEQFF. The CDR3 DNA follows: TGTGCCAGCAGCTTAGGCGGGCGGGAGCTGAAGGTTGAGCAGTTCTTC.

This clone was detected once. V gene TRBV10-3 combines with J gene TRBJ2-1; D is unresolved. The germline V and J ends were trimmed by 0 bases and 10 bases, with 10 bases remaining between them. The CDR3 spans 13 residues. Germline V CDR1 and CDR2: ENHRY, SYGVKD. DNA for the CDR3: TGTGCCATCAGTGAGTCCCCTGTCGAGGAGCAGTTCTTC. This translates into CAISESPVEEQFF.

This clone was counted only a few times. The chain links TRBV19 to TRBJ1-5; no clear D. V lost 6 bases to trimming and J lost 6 bases, with 12 bases between them. Germline loops: CDR1 LNHDA, CDR2 SQIVND (reference sequence). This CDR3 contains 13 residues. As DNA, the CDR3 is TGTGCCAGTAGCGGAGGGTCCGGTCAGCCCCAGCATTTT. Translating it yields CASSGGSGQPQHF.

This clone was detected a few times. The chain is built from TRBV5-8 and TRBJ1-2, with 8 bases aligning to TRBD1. V lost 4 bases and J lost 2; bases outside the gene matches: 7. This CDR3 is 15 amino acids long. CDR1 and CDR2 (germline): SGHTS, YDEGEE. In DNA form, the CDR3 reads TGTGCCAGCAGCCTGGGACAGGTGGTGAACTATGGCTACACCTTC. This gives the protein CASSLGQVVNYGYTF.

The CDR3 is CASSQQGANTDTQYF. The CDR3 coding sequence is TGTGCCAGCAGTCAACAGGGGGCGAACACAGATACGCAGTATTTT. This chain connects TRBV2 to TRBJ2-3; 9 positions match TRBD1. Trimming removed 5 bases from V and 2 bases from J; junction bases left unmatched: 5. Germline assignment: CDR1 SNHLY and CDR2 FYNNEI. The CDR3 loop spans 15 amino acids.